The clone carrying this T cell receptor (beta chain) was found a few times. Its antigen remains unidentified. These data belong to a study of post-analysis software for immune sequencing data. The authors incorporated unique molecular identifiers into the TCR beta cDNA libraries. Yield was around 500,000 cDNA molecules from around 1 to 9.1 million T cells. TCRdb reprocessed the PCR reads via MiXCR and lists one record per CDR3 protein. The sample carries around 770,000 distinct CDR3 sequences, under 60% recorded once. The CDR3 is 15 residues long. Trimming stripped 6 bases from V and 0 bases from J, with 14 bases between. Study results and caveats: Relative to controls, patients had about 5 TRBV segments at higher frequency, with TRBV5-6, TRBV5-1 and TRBV20-1 among these.

Sample: blood. V usage is TRBV12-3 or TRBV12-4 and J usage is TRBJ1-2; tentatively, D is TRBD1 (5 bases). This receptor was obtained from a girl aged 10-17 years with multiple sclerosis. The CDR3 is CASSPTGPANYGYTF. The CDR3 DNA reads as TGTGCCAGCAGCCCCACGGGACCCGCTAACTATGGCTACACCTTC.